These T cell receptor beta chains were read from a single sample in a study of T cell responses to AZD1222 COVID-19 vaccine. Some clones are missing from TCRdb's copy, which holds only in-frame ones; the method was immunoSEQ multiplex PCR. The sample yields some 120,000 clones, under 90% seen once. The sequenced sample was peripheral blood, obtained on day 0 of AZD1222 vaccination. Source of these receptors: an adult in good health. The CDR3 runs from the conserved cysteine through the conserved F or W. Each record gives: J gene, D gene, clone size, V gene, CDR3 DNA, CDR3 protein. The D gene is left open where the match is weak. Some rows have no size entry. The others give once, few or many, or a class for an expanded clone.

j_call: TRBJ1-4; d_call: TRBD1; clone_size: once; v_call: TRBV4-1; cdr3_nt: TGCGCCAGCAGCCCCCGACAGGGGGCTGATGAAAAACTGTTTTTT; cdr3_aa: CASSPRQGADEKLFF
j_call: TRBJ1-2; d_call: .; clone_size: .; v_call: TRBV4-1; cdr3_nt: TGCGCCAGCAGCCCTCTCCTCCCCACAGGAAACTATGGCTACACCTTC; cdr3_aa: CASSPLLPTGNYGYTF
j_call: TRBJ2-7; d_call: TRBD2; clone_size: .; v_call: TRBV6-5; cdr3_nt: TGTGCCAGCAGTTCCCCCGGGACTAGTACCTACGAGCAGTACTTC; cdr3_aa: CASSSPGTSTYEQYF
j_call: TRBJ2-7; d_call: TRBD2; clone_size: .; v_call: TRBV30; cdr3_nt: TGTGCCTGGAGTTGGGAGGGGTTGCACGAGCAGTACTTC; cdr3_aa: CAWSWEGLHEQYF
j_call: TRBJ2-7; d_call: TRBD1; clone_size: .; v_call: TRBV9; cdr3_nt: TGTGCCAGCAGCGTAGGGGACAGGGGCTACGAGCAGTACTTC; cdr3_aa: CASSVGDRGYEQYF
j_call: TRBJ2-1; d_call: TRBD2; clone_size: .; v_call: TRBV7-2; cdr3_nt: TGTGCCAGCAGCTCCCGGACTAGCGGGAGCTCCTACAATGAGCAGTTCTTC; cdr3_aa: CASSSRTSGSSYNEQFF
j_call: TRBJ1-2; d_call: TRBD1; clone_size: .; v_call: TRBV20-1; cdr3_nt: TGCAGTCGACAGGGGGCGCAGGGCTACACCTTC; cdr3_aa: CSRQGAQGYTF
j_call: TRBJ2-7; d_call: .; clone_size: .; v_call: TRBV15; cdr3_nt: TGTGCCACCAGCAGGTTAGGTTCACTGGGCGAGCAGTACTTC; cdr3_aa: CATSRLGSLGEQYF
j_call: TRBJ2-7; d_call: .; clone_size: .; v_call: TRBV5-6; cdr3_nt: TGTGCCAGCAGCCCCCTGGGAGCCTACGAGCAGTACTTC; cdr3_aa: CASSPLGAYEQYF
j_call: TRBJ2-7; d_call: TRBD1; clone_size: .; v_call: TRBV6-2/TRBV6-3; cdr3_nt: TGTGCCAGCAGTTACTCCCTCCGGACAGGCCCCTCCTACGAGCAGTACTTC; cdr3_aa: CASSYSLRTGPSYEQYF
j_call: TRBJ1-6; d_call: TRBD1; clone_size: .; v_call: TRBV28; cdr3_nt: TGTGCCAGCAGTCTGGGACAGGGTAATTCACCCCTCCACTTT; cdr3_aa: CASSLGQGNSPLHF
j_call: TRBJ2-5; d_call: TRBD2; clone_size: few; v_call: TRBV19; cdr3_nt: TGTGCCAGTAGTATGGGGGGGACTAGCGGGAGTATGGGAGAGACCCAGTACTTC; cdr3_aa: CASSMGGTSGSMGETQYF
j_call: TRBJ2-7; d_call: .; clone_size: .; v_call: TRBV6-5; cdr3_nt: TGTGCCAGCAGTTACTCGAAAGGTACCATCTCCTACGAGCAGTACTTC; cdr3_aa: CASSYSKGTISYEQYF
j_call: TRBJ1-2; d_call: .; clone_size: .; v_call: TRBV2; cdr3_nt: TGTGCCAGCAGTGCCAGCGGCTATGGCTACACCTTC; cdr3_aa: CASSASGYGYTF
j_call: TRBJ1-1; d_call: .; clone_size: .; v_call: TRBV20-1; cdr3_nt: TGCAGTGCTAGGGAGGGACCCGAAGCTTTCTTT; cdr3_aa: CSAREGPEAFF
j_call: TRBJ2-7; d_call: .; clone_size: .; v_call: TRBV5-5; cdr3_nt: TGTGCCAGCGGTGCATGGGTGGTCCCCTACGAGCAGTACTTC; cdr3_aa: CASGAWVVPYEQYF
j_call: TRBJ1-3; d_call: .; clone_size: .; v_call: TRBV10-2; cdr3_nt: TGCGCCAGCAGTGGCGGGACGGCTGGAAACACCATATATTTT; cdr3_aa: CASSGGTAGNTIYF
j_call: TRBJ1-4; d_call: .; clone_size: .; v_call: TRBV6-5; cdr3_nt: TGTGCCAGCAGTTACTCTCGAGTTATGGATGAAAAACTGTTTTTT; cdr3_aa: CASSYSRVMDEKLFF
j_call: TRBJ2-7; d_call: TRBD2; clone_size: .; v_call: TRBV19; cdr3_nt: TGTGCCAGTAGTATAAGAGGACTAGCGGGAGCCCAAAGGTCCTACGAGCAGTACTTC; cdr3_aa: CASSIRGLAGAQRSYEQYF
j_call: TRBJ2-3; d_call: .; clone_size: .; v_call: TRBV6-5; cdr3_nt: TGTGCCAGCAGAACAACCGGCCCAGATACGCAGTATTTT; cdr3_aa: CASRTTGPDTQYF
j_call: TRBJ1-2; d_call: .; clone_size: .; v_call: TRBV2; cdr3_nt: TGTGCCAGCAGTAAGGGACGTTGGAATGGCTACACCTTC; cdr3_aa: CASSKGRWNGYTF
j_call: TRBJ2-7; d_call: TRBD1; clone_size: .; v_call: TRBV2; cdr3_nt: TGTGCCAGCAGTTACCGGGACAGCTACGAGCAGTACTTC; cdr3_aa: CASSYRDSYEQYF
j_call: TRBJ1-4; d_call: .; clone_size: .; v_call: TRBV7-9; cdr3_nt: TGTGCCAGCTGGGGAGGGAACACTGAAAAACTGTTTTTT; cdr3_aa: CASWGGNTEKLFF
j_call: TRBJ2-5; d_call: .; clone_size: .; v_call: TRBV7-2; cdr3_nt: TGTGCCAGCAGCTTAAATGGGCTAGCAACGTCGGAGACCCAGTACTTC; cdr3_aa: CASSLNGLATSETQYF
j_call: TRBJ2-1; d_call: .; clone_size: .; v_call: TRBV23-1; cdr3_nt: TGCGCCAGTCAACCCGCGTTTGATGAGCAGTTCTTC; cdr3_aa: CASQPAFDEQFF
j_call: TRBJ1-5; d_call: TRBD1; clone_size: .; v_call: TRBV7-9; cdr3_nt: TGTGCCAGCAGCTTAGCCGGGACAGGAATCAAGCCCCAGCATTTT; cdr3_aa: CASSLAGTGIKPQHF
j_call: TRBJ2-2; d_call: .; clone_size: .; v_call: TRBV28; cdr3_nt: TGTGCCAGTTCGGACTCGAACACCGGGGAGCTGTTTTTT; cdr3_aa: CASSDSNTGELFF
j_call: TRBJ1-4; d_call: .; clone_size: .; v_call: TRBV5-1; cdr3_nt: TGCGCCAGCAGCTTGGCCGCAGGGATCGATGAAAAACTGTTTTTT; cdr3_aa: CASSLAAGIDEKLFF
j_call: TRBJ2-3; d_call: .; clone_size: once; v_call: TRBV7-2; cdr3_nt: TGTGCCAGCAGTCCAGCGGCCGGCACAGATACGCAGTATTTT; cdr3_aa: CASSPAAGTDTQYF
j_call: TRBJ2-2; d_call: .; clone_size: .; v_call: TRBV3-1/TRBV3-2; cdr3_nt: TGTGCCAGCAGCCAAGATGAGGGGGTATTTCGGGAGCTGTTTTTT; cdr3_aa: CASSQDEGVFRELFF
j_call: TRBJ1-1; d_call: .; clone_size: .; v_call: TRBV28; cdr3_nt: TGTGCCAGCAGCCTTCTGAAGTTTGAAGCTTTCTTT; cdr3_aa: CASSLLKFEAFF
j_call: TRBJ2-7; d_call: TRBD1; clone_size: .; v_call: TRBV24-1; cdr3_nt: TGTGCCACCAGTGATTCCCCGGACAGGGCACACTACGAGCAGTACTTC; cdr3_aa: CATSDSPDRAHYEQYF
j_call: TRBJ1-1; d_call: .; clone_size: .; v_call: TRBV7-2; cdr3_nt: TGTGCCAGCAGCTTATATTGGGGGGGCACTGAAGCTTTCTTT; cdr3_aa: CASSLYWGGTEAFF
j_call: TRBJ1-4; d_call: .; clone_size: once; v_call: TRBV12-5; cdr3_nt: TGTGCTAGTGGTTTGTGGACAACAACTAATGAAAAACTGTTTTTT; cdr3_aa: CASGLWTTTNEKLFF
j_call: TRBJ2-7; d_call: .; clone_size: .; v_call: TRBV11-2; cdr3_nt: TGTGCCAGCAGCCAGCAGGACACTTACTACTACGAGCAGTACTTC; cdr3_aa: CASSQQDTYYYEQYF
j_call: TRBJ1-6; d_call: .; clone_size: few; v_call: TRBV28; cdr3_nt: TGTGCCAGCAGTTTGGGTGGGGGTCGTAATTCACCCCTCCACTTT; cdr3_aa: CASSLGGGRNSPLHF
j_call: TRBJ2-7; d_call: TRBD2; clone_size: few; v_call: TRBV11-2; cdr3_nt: TGTGCCAGCAGCAGACATAGCGGGGGACTCTCCTACGAGCAGTACTTC; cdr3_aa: CASSRHSGGLSYEQYF
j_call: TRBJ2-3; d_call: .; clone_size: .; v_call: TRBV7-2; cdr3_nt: TGTGCCAGCAGCATAGGGGGGGATACGCAGTATTTT; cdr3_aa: CASSIGGDTQYF
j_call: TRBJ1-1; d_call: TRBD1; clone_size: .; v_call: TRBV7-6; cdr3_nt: TGTGCCAGCAGCTCCAGTAATACAGGGGGGAAGACTGAAGCTTTCTTT; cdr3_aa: CASSSSNTGGKTEAFF
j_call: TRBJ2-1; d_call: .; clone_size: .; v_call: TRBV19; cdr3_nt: TGTGCCAGTATTAGCCTCTCCTACAATGAGCAGTTCTTC; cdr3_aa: CASISLSYNEQFF
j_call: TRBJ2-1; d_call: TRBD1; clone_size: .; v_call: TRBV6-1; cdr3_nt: TGTGCCAGCAGTGATCCTAGGGGGCAGTCCTACAATGAGCAGTTCTTC; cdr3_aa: CASSDPRGQSYNEQFF
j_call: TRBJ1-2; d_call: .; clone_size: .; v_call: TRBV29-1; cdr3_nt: TGCAGCGTTGAAACTGGGACACTCCGTCGACCTACCTTC; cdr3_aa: CSVETGTLRRPTF
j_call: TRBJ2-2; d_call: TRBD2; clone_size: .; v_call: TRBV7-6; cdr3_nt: TGTGCCAGCAGCTTAAGACTAGCGGGAGACACCGGGGAGCTGTTTTTT; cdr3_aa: CASSLRLAGDTGELFF
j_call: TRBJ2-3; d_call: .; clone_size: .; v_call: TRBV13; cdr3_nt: TGTGCCAGCAGCTTAGGTTATGTGGATACGCAGTATTTT; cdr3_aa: CASSLGYVDTQYF
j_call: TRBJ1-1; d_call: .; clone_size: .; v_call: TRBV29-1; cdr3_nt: TGCAGCGTTGTTGAGTTGTCGGCTGAAGCTTTCTTT; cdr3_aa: CSVVELSAEAFF
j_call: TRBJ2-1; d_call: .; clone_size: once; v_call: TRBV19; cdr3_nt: TGTGCCAGTAGTATAGATCTGGCAGGAGTGGCCAATGAGCAGTTCTTC; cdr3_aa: CASSIDLAGVANEQFF
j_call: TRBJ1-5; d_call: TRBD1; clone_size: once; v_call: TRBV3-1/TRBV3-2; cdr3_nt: TGTGCCAGCAGCCTTGGGACAGGGGATAGCCAGCCCCAGCATTTT; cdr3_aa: CASSLGTGDSQPQHF
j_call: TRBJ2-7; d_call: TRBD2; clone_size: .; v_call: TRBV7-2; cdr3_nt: TGTGCCAGCAGTATAACCGGGACTAGCGGGACCGCCTACGAGCAGTACTTC; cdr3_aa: CASSITGTSGTAYEQYF
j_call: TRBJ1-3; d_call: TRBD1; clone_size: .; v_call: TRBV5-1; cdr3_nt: TGCGCCAGCAGCCGAACAGGGGAGACGGGTGGAAACACCATATATTTT; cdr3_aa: CASSRTGETGGNTIYF
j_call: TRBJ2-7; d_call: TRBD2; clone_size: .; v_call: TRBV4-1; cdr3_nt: TGCGCCAGCAGCCGTAGCGGGCTTGCCTACGAGCAGTACTTC; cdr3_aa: CASSRSGLAYEQYF
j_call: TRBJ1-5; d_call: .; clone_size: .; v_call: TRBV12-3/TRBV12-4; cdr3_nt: TGTGCCAGCAGTTCCCAGGGAGGGCAGCCCCAGCATTTT; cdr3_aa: CASSSQGGQPQHF
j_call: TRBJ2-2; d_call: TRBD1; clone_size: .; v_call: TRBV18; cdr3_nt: TGTGCCAGCTCACCAAAGACAGGGCCCGGGGAGCTGTTTTTT; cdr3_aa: CASSPKTGPGELFF
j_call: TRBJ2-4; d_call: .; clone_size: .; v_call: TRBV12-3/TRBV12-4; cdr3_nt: TGTGCCAGCAGTTCGGGTCGCAAAAACATTCAGTACTTC; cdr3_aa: CASSSGRKNIQYF
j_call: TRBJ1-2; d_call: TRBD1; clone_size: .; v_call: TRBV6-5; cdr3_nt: TGTGCCAGCAGTTACGTGGGACAGGGCTATGGCTACACCTTC; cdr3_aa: CASSYVGQGYGYTF